This TCR beta chain was observed in a study of T cells after yellow fever vaccination. Across the study: Researchers used SMART-Seq v4 Ultra Low Input to prepare fractions that had low cell numbers. The study's findings and limits: Most primary-vaccination clones reappeared after the booster (approximately 97% CD4, about 88% CD8).

TCRdb called the 5' RACE reads again in MiXCR, with one record for every CDR3 protein. Among under 550,000 distinct CDR3 sequences, 21% were seen once, and the ten largest hold about 16%. Of note for this clonotype: Its antigen is not identified.

CDR3 size: 13 residues. The germline V gene encodes CDR1 LNHNV and CDR2 YYDKDF (reference sequence). V shed 5 bases and J 7 bases; nucleotides not matched to a gene: 4. V gene TRBV15 combines with J gene TRBJ1-2, with 10 positions matching TRBD1. Sequenced material: PBMCs, taken 21 days after the first yellow fever vaccination. The clonotype was recovered from a man aged 18 to 30 who received the YFV17D yellow fever vaccine. CDR3 loop: CATSGTGDPGYTF. The DNA of the CDR3 is TGTGCCACCAGCGGGACAGGGGATCCTGGCTACACCTTC.